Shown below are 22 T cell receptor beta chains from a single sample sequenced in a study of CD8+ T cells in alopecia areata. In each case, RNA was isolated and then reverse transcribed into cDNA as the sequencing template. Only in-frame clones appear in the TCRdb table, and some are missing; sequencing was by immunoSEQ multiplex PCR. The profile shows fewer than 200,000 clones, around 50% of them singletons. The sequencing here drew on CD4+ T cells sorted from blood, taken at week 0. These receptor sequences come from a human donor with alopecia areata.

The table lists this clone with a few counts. CDR3 protein: CASSLWSNQPQHF. DNA for the CDR3: TGTGCCAGCAGTTTGTGGAGCAATCAGCCCCAGCATTTT. This sequence joins TRBV27 and TRBJ1-5, with D unclear. Deletions cut 3 bases from V and 1 base from J, with 4 bases between. Germline V gives CDR1 MNHEY, CDR2 SMNVEV (reference sequence). This CDR3 comprises 13 residues.

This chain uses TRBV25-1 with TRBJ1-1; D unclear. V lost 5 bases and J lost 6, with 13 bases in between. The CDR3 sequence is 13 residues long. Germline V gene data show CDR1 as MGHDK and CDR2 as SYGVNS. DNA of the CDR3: TGTGCCAGCAGTCCGCAGGAGATTCCTGAAGCTTTCTTT. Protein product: CASSPQEIPEAFF.

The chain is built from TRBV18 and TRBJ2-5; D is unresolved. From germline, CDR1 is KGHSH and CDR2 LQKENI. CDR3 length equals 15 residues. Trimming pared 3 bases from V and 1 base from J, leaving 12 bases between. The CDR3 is CASSPRKDTQETQYF. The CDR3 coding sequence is TGTGCCAGCTCACCCCGCAAAGACACCCAAGAGACCCAGTACTTC.

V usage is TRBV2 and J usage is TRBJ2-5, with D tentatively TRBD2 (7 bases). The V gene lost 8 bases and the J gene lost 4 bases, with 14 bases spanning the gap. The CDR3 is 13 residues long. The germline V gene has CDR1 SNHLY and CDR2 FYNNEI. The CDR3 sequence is CASGGASGETQYF. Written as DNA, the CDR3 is TGTGCCAGCGGGGGGGCCTCGGGAGAGACCCAGTACTTC.

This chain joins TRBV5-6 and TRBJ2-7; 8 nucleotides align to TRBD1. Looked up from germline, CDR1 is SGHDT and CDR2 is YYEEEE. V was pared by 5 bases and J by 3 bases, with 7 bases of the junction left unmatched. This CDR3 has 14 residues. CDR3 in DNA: TGTGCCAGCAGGAGTACCGGGACAGGCTACGAGCAGTACTTC. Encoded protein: CASRSTGTGYEQYF.

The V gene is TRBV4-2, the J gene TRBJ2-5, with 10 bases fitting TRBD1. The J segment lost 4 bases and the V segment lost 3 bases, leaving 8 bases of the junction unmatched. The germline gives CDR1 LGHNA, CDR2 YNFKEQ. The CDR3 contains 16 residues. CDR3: CASSQTGTGVGETQYF. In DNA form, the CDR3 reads TGTGCCAGCAGCCAGACTGGGACAGGGGTCGGAGAGACCCAGTACTTC.

CDR3 in amino acids: CASSLGSRANGYTF. The DNA of the CDR3 is TGCGCCAGCAGCTTGGGATCCAGGGCGAATGGCTACACCTTC. V gene TRBV5-1 combines with J gene TRBJ1-2; D is perhaps TRBD1 (5 bases). Trimming removed 0 bases at V and 6 bases at J, with 12 bases between. This CDR3 has 14 amino acids. Germline assignment: CDR1 SGHRS and CDR2 YFSETQ.

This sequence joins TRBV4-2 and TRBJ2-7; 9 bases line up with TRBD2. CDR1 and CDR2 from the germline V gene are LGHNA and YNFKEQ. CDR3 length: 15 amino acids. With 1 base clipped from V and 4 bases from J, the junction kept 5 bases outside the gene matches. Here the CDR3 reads CASSQVGLAEYEQYF. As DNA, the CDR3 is TGTGCCAGCAGCCAAGTGGGACTAGCTGAATACGAGCAGTACTTC.

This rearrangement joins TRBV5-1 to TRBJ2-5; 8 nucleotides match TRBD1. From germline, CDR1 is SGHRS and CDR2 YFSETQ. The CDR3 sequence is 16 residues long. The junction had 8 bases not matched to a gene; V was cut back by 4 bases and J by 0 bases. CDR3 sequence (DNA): TGCGCCAGCAGCGGGGGGACAGGAGGGTACCAAGAGACCCAGTACTTC. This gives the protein CASSGGTGGYQETQYF.

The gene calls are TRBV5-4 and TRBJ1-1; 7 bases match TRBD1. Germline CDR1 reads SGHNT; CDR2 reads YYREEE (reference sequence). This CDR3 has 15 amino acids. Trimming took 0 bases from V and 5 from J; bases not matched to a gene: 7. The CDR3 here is CASSLGGQLGTEAFF. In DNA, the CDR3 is TGTGCCAGCAGCTTGGGGGGACAGTTAGGTACTGAAGCTTTCTTT.

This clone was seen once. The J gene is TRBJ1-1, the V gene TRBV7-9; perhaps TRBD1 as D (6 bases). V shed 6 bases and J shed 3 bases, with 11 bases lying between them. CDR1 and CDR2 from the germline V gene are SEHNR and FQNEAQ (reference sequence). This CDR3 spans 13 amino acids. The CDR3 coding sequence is TGTGCCAGCAGTACAGGGAGTCACACTGAAGCTTTCTTT. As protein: CASSTGSHTEAFF. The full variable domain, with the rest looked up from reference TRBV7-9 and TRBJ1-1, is DTGVSQNPRHKITKRGQNVTFRCDPISEHNRLYWYRQTLGQGPEFLTYFQNEAQLEKSRLLSDRFSAERPKGSFSTLEIQRTEQGDSAMYLCASSTGSHTEAFFGQGTRLTVV.

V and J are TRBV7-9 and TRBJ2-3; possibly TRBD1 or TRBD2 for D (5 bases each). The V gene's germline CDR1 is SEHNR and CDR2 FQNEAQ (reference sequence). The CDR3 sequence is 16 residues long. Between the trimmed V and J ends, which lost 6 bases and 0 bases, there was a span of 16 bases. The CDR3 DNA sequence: TGTGCCAGCAGGACCTCTTTAGGGGAGAGCACAGATACGCAGTATTTT. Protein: CASRTSLGESTDTQYF.

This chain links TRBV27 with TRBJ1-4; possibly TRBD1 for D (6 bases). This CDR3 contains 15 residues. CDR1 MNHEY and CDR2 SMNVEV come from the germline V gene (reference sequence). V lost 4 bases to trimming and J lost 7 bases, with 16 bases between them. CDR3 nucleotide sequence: TGTGCCAGCAGTTCAATTACAGGGAACAGTGAAAAACTGTTTTTT. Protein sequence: CASSSITGNSEKLFF.

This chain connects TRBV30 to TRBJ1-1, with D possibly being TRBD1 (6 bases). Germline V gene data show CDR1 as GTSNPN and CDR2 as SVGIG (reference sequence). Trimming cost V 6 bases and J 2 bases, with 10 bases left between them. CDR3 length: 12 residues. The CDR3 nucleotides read TGTGCCTGCTGGACAGCAAACACTGAAGCTTTCTTT. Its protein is CACWTANTEAFF.

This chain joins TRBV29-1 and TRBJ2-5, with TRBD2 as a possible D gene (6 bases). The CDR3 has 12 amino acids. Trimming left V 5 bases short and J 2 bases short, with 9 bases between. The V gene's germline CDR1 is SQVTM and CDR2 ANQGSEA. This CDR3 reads CSVSSEQETQYF. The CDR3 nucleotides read TGCAGCGTTTCTAGCGAACAAGAGACCCAGTACTTC.

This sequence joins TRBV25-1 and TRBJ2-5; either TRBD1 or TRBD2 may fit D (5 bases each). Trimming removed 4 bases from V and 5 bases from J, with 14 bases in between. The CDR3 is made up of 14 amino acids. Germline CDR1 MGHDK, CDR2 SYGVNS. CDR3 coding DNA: TGTGCCAGCAGTGCCGGGGACGTATCGGAGACCCAGTACTTC. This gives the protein CASSAGDVSETQYF.

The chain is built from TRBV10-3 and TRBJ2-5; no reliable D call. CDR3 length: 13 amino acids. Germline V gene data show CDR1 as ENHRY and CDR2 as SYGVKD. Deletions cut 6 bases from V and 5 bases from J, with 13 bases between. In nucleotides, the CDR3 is TGTGCCATCAGCGCTCAGGAGTACGAGACCCAGTACTTC. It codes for CAISAQEYETQYF.

The CDR3 protein is CSVAQGNSEQFF. DNA of the CDR3: TGCAGCGTTGCTCAGGGTAATAGTGAGCAGTTCTTC. This sequence joins TRBV29-1 and TRBJ2-1; D may be TRBD1 (5 bases). CDR1 is SQVTM and CDR2 is ANQGSEA in the germline V gene. The V end lost 4 bases, the J end lost 9 bases, and 13 bases lay between the germline ends. The CDR3 is 12 residues long.

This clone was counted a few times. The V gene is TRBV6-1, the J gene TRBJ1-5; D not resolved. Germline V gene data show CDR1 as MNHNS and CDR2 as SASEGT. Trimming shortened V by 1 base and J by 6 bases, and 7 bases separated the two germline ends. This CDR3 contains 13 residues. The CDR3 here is CASSEGVTQPQHF. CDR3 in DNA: TGTGCCAGCAGTGAAGGCGTTACTCAGCCCCAGCATTTT.

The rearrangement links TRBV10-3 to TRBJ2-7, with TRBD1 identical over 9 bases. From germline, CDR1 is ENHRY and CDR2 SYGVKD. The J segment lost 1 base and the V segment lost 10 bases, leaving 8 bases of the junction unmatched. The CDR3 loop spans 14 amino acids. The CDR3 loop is CATSTGQGSYEQYF. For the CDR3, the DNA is TGTGCCACGTCAACGGGACAGGGTTCCTACGAGCAGTACTTC.

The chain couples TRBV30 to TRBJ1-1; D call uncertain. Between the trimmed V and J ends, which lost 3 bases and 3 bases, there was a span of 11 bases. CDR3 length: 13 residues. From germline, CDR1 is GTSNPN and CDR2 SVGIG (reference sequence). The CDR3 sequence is CAWRKGSYTEAFF. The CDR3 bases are TGTGCCTGGAGGAAGGGCTCTTACACTGAAGCTTTCTTT.

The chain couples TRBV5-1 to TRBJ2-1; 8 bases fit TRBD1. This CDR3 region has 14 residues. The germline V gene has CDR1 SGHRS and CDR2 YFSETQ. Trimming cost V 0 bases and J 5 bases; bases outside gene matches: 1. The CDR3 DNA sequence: TGCGCCAGCAGCTTGGACAGGGGGAACAATGAGCAGTTCTTC. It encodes CASSLDRGNNEQFF.